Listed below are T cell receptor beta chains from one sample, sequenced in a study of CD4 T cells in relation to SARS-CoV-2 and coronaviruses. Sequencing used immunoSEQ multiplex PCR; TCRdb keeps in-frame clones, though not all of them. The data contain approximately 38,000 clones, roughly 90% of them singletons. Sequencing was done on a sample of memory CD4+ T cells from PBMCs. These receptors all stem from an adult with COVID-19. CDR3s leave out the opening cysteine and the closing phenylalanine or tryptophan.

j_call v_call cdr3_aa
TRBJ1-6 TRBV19 ASRRDRASESPLH
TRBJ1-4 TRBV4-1 ASSLTRGRVEKLF
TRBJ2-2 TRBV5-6 ASSTGTGGFMGTGELF
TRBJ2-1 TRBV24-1 ATSSGRTPLNEQF
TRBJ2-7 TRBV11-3 ASSLREGTYEQY
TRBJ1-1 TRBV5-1 ASSSPRGRTTEAF
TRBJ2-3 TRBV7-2 ASSLGLRTDTQY
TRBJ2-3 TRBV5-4 ASSFTSGGADTQY
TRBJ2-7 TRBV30 AWTMLATGENEQY
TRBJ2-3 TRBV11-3 ASSLGLQGAAPDTQY
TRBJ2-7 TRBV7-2 ASSFSQDTSGGAYEQY
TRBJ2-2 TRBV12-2 ASRLDTPGGGAGELF
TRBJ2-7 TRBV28 ASSFAGSNSYEQY
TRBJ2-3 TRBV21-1 ASSKEGLSTDTQY
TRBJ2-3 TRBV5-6 ASSGSVDTQY
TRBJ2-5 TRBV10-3 AISKGTEETQY
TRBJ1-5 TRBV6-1 ASSDGYSNQPQH
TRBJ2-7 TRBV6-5 ASSYRRGWGYEQY
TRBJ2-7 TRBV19 ASSRRPGQGSYEQY
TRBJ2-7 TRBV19 ASSAVGGGYEQY
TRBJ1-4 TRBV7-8 ATAPRDRVNEKLF
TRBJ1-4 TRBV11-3 ASSRTGPTNEKLF
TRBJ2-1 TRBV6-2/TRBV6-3 ASSYGASGGDEQF
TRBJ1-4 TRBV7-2 ASSLDGRTNEKLF
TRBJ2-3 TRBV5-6 ASSFWQGWSQADTQY
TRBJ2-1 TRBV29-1 SAYDPGEQF
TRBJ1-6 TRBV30 AWSRDSPLH
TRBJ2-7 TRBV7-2 ASSSWGADEQY
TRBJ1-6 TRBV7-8 ASSLLEEVKNSPLH
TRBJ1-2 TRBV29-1 SVAGTHYGYT
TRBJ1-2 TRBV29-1 SAGTGGGYGYT
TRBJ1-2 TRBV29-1 SATGLGGFNGYT
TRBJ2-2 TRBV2 ASGGQGENTGELF
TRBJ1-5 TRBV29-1 SVGQNSNQPQH
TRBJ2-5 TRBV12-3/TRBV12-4 ASSLIGETQY
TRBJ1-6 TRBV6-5 ASSTPGTYNSPLH
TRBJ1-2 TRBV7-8 ASSLVFGQANDYT
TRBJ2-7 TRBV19 ASSPSGSDEQC
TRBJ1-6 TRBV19 ASKIRGYDSPLH
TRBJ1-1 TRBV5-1 ASRLGQGYEAF
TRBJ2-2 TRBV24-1 ATSDSGTLGNTGELF
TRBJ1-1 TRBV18 ASSGKGVNTEAF
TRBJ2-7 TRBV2 ASKGTGDNEQY
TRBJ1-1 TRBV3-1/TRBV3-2 ASSQDIMTGLNTEAF
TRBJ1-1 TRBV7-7 ASSFNTLVGTGSTNTEAF
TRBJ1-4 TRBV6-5 ASSSLTLANEKLF
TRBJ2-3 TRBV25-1 ASSREGRTDTQY
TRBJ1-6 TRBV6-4 AIDRGGNSPLH
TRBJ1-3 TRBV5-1 ASSSGEIGNTIY
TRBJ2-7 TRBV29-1 SVVGTGSYEQY
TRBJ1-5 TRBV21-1 AGPKTGQYSNQPQH
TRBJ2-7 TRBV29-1 SVDGAGSYEQY